This T cell receptor (beta chain) emerged from a study of OX40 agonist ivuxolimab in advanced cancers. The length of the CDR3 is 14 residues. Germline CDR1 is MDHEN and CDR2 is SYDVKM. Trimming cost V 5 bases and J 3 bases; bases outside gene matches: 7. Sequenced by immunoSEQ multiplex PCR; TCRdb stores in-frame clones only, minus some. Of 74,000 or so clones in the sample, more than 70% are singletons; the top ten hold over 8%. This TCR came from an adult with an advanced solid tumor such as melanoma, head and neck, liver or kidney cancer. The sample in question was CD4+ or CD8+ T cells sorted from blood, obtained in a trial of the OX40 agonist ivuxolimab. This chain uses TRBV28 with TRBJ2-7, with 7 bases lining up with TRBD2. DNA of the CDR3: TGTGCCAGCAGTCCCGGGACTACCATCTACGAGCAGTACTTC. Protein sequence: CASSPGTTIYEQYF.